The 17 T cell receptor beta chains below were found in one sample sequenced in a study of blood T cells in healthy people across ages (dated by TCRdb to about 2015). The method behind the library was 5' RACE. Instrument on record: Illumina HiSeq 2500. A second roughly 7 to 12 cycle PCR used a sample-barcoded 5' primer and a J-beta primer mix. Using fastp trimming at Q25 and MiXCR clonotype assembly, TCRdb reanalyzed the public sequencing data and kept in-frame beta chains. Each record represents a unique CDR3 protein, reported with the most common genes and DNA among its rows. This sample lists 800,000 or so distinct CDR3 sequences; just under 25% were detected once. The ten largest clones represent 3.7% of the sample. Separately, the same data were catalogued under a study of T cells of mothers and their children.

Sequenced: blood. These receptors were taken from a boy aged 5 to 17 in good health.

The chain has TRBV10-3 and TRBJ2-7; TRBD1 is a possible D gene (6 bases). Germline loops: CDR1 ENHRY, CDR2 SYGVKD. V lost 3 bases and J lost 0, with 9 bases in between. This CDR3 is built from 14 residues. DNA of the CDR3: TGTGCCATCAGTGATCAGGGGTTCTCCTACGAGCAGTACTTC. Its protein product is CAISDQGFSYEQYF.

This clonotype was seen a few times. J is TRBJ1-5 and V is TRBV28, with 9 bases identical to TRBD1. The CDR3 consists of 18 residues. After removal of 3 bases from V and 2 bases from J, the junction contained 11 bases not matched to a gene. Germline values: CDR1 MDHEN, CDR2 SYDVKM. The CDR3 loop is CASSFDTGGSKGNQPQHF. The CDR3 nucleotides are TGTGCCAGCAGTTTTGACACAGGGGGCTCGAAGGGCAATCAGCCCCAGCATTTT.

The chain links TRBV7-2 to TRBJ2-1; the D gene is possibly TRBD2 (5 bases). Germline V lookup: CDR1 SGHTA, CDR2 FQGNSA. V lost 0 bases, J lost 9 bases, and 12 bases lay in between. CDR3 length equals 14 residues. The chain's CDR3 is CASSLAGEIGEQFF. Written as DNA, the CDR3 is TGTGCCAGCAGCTTAGCGGGAGAGATAGGTGAGCAGTTCTTC.

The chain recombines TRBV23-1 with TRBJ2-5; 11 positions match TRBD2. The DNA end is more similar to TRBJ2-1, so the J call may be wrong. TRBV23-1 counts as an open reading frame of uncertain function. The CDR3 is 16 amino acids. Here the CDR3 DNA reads TGCGCCAGCAGTCTGCGGGTACTAGCGGGAGTTCATGAGCAGTTCTTC. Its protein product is CASSLRVLAGVHEQFF.

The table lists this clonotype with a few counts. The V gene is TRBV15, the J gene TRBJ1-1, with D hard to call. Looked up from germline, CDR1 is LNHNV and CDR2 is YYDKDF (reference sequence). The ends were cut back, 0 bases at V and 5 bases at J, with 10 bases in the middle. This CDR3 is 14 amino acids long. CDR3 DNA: TGTGCCACCAGCAGAGAAGGAATAGATACTGAAGCTTTCTTT. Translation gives CATSREGIDTEAFF.

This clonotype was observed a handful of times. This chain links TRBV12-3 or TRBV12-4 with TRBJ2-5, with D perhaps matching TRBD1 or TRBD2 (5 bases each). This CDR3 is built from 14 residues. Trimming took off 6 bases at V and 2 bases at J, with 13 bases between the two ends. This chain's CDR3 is CASREGTVQETQYF. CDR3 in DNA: TGTGCCAGCAGGGAAGGGACGGTGCAAGAGACCCAGTACTTC.

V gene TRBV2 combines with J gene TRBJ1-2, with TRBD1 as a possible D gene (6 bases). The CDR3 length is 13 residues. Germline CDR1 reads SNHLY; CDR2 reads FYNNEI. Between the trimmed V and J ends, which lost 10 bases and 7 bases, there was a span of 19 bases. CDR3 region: CANEREGVVGYTF. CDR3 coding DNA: TGTGCCAATGAGAGAGAGGGGGTGGTTGGCTACACCTTC. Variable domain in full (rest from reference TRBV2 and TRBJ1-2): EPEVTQTPSHQVTQMGQEVILRCVPISNHLYFYWYRQILGQKVEFLVSFYNNEISEKSEIFDDQFSVERPDGSNFTLKIRSTKLEDSAMYFCANEREGVVGYTFGSGTRLTVV.

CDR3 nucleotide sequence: TGTGCCAGCAGCCGCAATACAGGGGTCGGCTACACCTTC. Encoded protein: CASSRNTGVGYTF. This chain uses TRBV11-2 with TRBJ1-2, with 7 bases matching TRBD1. CDR1 SGHAT and CDR2 FQNNGV come from the germline V gene. This CDR3 spans 13 amino acids. V lost 5 bases, J lost 8 bases, and 8 bases stayed unmatched.

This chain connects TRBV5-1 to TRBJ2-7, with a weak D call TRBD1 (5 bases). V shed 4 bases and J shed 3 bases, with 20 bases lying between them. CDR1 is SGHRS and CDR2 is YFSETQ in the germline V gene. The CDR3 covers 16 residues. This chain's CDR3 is CASSQLEGAGGYEQYF. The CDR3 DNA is TGCGCCAGCAGCCAGTTGGAAGGGGCTGGTGGCTACGAGCAGTACTTC.

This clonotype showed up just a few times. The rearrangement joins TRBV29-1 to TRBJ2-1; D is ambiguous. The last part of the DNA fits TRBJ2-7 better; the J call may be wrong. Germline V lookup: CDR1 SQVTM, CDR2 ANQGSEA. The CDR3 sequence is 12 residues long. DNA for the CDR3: TGCAGCGTCGCCACCAGCGTCTACGAGCAGTACTTC. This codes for CSVATSVYEQYF.

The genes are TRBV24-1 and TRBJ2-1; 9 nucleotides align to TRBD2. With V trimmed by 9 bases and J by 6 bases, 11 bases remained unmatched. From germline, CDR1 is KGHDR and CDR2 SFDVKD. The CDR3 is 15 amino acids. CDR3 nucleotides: TGTGCCACCGGTAGTAGCGGGAGAGGCTTCAATGAGCAGTTCTTC. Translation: CATGSSGRGFNEQFF.

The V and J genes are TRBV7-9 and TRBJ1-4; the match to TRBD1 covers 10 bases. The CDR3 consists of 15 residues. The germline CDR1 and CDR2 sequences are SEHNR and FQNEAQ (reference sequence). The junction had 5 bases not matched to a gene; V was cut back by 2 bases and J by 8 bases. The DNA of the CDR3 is TGTGCCAGCAGCTTACTGACAGGGGGCGGCGAAAAACTGTTTTTT. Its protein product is CASSLLTGGGEKLFF.

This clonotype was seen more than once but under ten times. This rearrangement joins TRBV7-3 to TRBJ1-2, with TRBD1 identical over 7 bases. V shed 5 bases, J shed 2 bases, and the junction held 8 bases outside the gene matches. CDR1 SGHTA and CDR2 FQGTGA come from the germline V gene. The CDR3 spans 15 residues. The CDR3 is CASSPGTVINYGYTF. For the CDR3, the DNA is TGTGCCAGCAGCCCGGGGACAGTCATAAACTATGGCTACACCTTC.

The CDR3 region has the DNA TGCAGCGTTGAAGACCAGAACAATGAGCAGTTCTTC. Its translation: CSVEDQNNEQFF. This chain uses TRBV29-1 with TRBJ2-5; no firm D call. With the DNA end fitting TRBJ2-1 better, the J assignment may be wrong. This CDR3 has 12 residues. Germline V CDR1 and CDR2: SQVTM, ANQGSEA.

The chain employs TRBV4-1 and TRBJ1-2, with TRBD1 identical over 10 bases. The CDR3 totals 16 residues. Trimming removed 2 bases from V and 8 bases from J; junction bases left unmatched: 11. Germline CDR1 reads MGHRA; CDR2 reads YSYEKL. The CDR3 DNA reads TGCGCCAGCAGCCAACCCCAAAGACAGGGGGCAAAAGGCTACACCTTC. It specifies CASSQPQRQGAKGYTF.

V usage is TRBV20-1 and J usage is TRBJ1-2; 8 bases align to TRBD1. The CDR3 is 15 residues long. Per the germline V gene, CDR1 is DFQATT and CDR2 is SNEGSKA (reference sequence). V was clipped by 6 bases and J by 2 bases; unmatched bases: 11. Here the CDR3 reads CSAGGQATINYGYTF. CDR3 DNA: TGCAGTGCGGGGGGACAGGCGACGATAAACTATGGCTACACCTTC.

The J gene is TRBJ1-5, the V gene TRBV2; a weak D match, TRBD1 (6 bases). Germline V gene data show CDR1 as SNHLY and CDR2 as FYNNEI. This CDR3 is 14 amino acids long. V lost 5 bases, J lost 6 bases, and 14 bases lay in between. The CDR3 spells CASSYGTGSQPQHF. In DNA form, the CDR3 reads TGTGCCAGCAGTTACGGAACAGGGAGTCAGCCCCAGCATTTT.